This T cell receptor beta chain stems from a study of blood T cells in healthy people across ages. This clonotype occurred a few times. The antigen remains undetermined. Overall study findings and caveats: In long-lived donors, naive CD4+ cell counts and diversity exceeded those of aged donors.

It was with a sample-barcoded 5' primer and a J-beta primer mix that a second PCR of roughly 7 to 12 cycles was run. TCRdb called the 5' RACE reads again in MiXCR, with one record for every CDR3 protein. The repertoire holds around 2 million distinct CDR3 sequences, with roughly 43% as singletons. The receptor's source is a human donor in good health. Sequenced material: blood.

The CDR3 DNA reads as TGTGCCAGCAGCGACATAGCGGGGGGCAATAGTCAGTACTTC. It encodes CASSDIAGGNSQYF. The V call is TRBV7-2, the J call TRBJ2-4; 10 positions agree with TRBD2. The CDR3 has 14 residues. V lost 5 bases to trimming and J lost 12 bases; unmatched junction nucleotides: 10. Per germline, CDR1 SGHTA and CDR2 FQGNSA.